Detailed here is one T cell receptor beta chain. This clonotype was seen a few times. There is no known antigen for this receptor. No base quality values were provided; no much bigger clone lies one nucleotide off. The sample comes from a study of T cells in Graves' hyperthyroidism and ophthalmopathy (dated by TCRdb to the late 2010s). The study in broad terms: Peripheral blood was sampled at the time of initial diagnosis, prior to any treatment. To identify distinguishing TCR V-J signatures, a discovery cohort of 90 to 100 patients was used, comprising 40 to 45 with Graves' ophthalmopathy and under 60 with stable Graves' hyperthyroidism. Whether ophthalmopathy could be predicted prospectively was tested in an independent validation cohort made up of some 20 hyperthyroidism patients plus 17 patients who later progressed to ophthalmopathy. The 95 to 100 discovery patients were randomly divided into training and test sets at a 7:3 ratio. Thyroid tissue and blood T-cell repertoires from about six Graves' hyperthyroidism patients were also compared in the study. After sampling, hyperthyroidism patients received methimazole starting at 30 mg daily, and ophthalmopathy patients received high-dose intravenous methylprednisolone. The paper describes TCR Vbeta CDR3 sequencing of some 130 peripheral blood samples, made up of around 41 ophthalmopathy patients, roughly 72 hyperthyroidism patients and roughly 17 progressor patients.

The TCR beta CDR3 regions were amplified from RNA transcripts. The first round of RT-PCR for the TCR CDR3 was performed with the HTBI primer set and the Qiagen OneStep RT-PCR kit. Libraries were constructed in a second round of multiplex PCR, after which size selection and purification were performed. The libraries were sequenced on an Illumina HiSeq2000 using paired-end 100 bp reads. In the paper's pipeline: SOAPnuke was used to process the raw data, with reads discarded if the reads contained adapters or uncalled bases, had a mean Phred below 15, or lacked an exact constant-primer or identifier match. COPE v1.2.5 was used to merge high-quality paired reads, and clonotypes were defined as unique nucleotide sequences. Clonotypes were aligned to IMGT TRBV, TRBD and TRBJ reference segments using MiTCR v1.1. The analysis was restricted to V-J combinations with a frequency above 0.0001, which together covered 99.2% of the repertoires. A TCS score was defined as the ratio of F50 (clonal expansion) to E x V (chaos), with BLOSUM62-based TCRdist applied between CDR3 peptides within each V-J. Welch's t-statistics and random forest reduced just over 500 V-J features to 10 to 15, which were used in a naive Bayes classifier (R e1071). The public reads were reanalyzed by TCRdb: fastp trimming at Q25, MiXCR alignment, in-frame beta chains only. For every CDR3 protein sequence, its rows merge into one entry that carries the most common genes and DNA. The V and J calls follow TCRdb's processing rather than the paper's. The sample has about 360,000 distinct CDR3 sequences on record, approximately 19% of them singletons. About 3.7% of the sample lies in the top ten.

The germline V gene sets CDR1 to SGHRS and CDR2 to YFSETQ. V and J are truncated by 4 bases and 0 bases respectively, leaving an intervening sequence of 8 bases. The CDR3 holds 15 amino acids from the cysteine to the phenylalanine. Only CDR3 DNA is held: 45 bases, read in frame from base 1. Stable Graves' hyperthyroidism was defined as no progression to ophthalmopathy during 18 months of follow-up. Hyperthyroidism patients were aged 18 to 65 years and newly diagnosed, with disease duration of less than 2 months. Patients with uncontrolled infections, other autoimmune diseases, pregnancy or lactation were excluded. Diagnoses were based on clinical symptoms, serum thyroxine and TRAb, thyroid ultrasound and orbital computed tomography. PBMCs were isolated from about 9 ml of fresh peripheral blood by Ficoll-Paque density gradient centrifugation. Trizol reagent was used to extract total RNA, and RNA quality was then checked on an Agilent 2100 Bioanalyzer.

Study-wide conclusions, independent of this receptor: Most expanded thyroid clonotypes (frequency above 0.001) were also detected in blood, a finding suggesting that blood repertoires may reflect thyroid immune responses. In validation, the model predicted progression to ophthalmopathy with over 65% sensitivity and approximately 72% specificity, a median of 6.5 months before onset. A 13 V-J signature model separated ophthalmopathy from stable hyperthyroidism, with roughly 88% sensitivity and approximately 81% specificity in cross-validation and 80%/75% in testing. Sample size was not statistically predetermined, and blinding of investigators to group allocation was not performed.

What was sequenced was blood. The V gene is TRBV5-1 and the J gene is TRBJ2-6; a weak D assignment points to TRBD2 (5 bases agree). The receptor was isolated from a woman younger than 35 with Graves' hyperthyroidism. The CDR3 sequence is CASSIGSSGANVLTF. The nucleotide sequence is given as TGCGCCAGCAGCATTGGGAGCTCTGGGGCCAACGTCCTGACTTTC.